One sample yielded the 28 T cell receptor beta chains listed below, sequenced in a study of identical twins. TCRdb ran MiXCR on the 5' RACE reads and lists one entry per CDR3 protein. Seen here are roughly 720,000 distinct CDR3 sequences, 15% to 20% observed once, and the top ten hold around 12%. In addition, the sample was reused for a study of T cells expressing NK-cell markers.

The sample consisted of PBMCs. These TCRs come from a woman aged 18-29 years in good health.

This clonotype was counted a few times. The rearrangement joins TRBV29-1 to TRBJ2-3; tentatively, D is TRBD2 (6 bases). The CDR3 spans 14 residues. Germline V lookup: CDR1 SQVTM, CDR2 ANQGSEA. V was clipped by 1 base and J by 4 bases, with 12 bases between them. Here the CDR3 reads CSVEVGGRPDTQYF. DNA of the CDR3: TGCAGCGTTGAAGTGGGAGGTCGCCCAGATACGCAGTATTTT.

The chain combines TRBV29-1 with TRBJ2-3; D ambiguous. The CDR3 totals 12 residues. With 0 bases removed from V and 7 bases from J, the gap between germline ends came to 8 bases. From germline, CDR1 is SQVTM and CDR2 ANQGSEA. The CDR3: CSVEDRGYTQYF. DNA of the CDR3: TGCAGCGTTGAAGATCGTGGGTATACGCAGTATTTT.

This clonotype has more than one count but fewer than ten. CDR3 in amino acids: CASKRTGNNSPLHF. For the CDR3, the DNA is TGTGCCAGCAAAAGGACAGGAAATAATTCACCCCTCCACTTT. The chain carries TRBV12-3 or TRBV12-4 and TRBJ1-6, with TRBD1 matching 7 bases. CDR3 size: 14 residues. The ends lost 7 bases at V and 5 bases at J; junction bases unmatched: 5.

This clonotype was counted a few times. In DNA form, the CDR3 reads TGCAGCGGTAGCGTCAATGAGCAGTTCTTC. Its protein is CSGSVNEQFF. This chain joins TRBV29-1 and TRBJ2-1; weak D call: TRBD2 (5 bases). Germline V gene sequence: CDR1 SQVTM, CDR2 ANQGSEA. There are 10 residues in the CDR3. Deletions cut 7 bases from V and 6 bases from J, with 7 bases between.

The chain links TRBV12-5 to TRBJ1-6; perhaps TRBD1 as D (6 bases). V was shortened by 5 bases and J by 4 bases, with 15 bases between the two germline ends. This CDR3 has 16 residues. Germline CDR1 reads LGHNT; CDR2 reads FRNRAP. CDR3 coding DNA: TGTGCTAGTGGTCCAGGGGCGACAGGTTATAATTCACCCCTCCACTTT. It specifies CASGPGATGYNSPLHF.

This clonotype was observed a handful of times. The chain has TRBV4-1 and TRBJ1-5, with D maybe TRBD1 (6 bases). CDR3 size: 15 residues. The V and J ends lost 3 bases and 7 bases respectively, with 16 bases between them. Germline V lookup: CDR1 MGHRA, CDR2 YSYEKL. The CDR3 sequence is CASSQASQGRQPQHF. CDR3 nucleotides: TGCGCCAGCAGCCAGGCGTCACAGGGTAGACAGCCCCAGCATTTT.

The V call is TRBV7-2, the J call TRBJ2-7, with 7 bases fitting TRBD1. The CDR3 runs to 14 residues. Germline CDR1 is SGHTA and CDR2 is FQGNSA. V lost 5 bases to trimming and J lost 0 bases; unmatched junction nucleotides: 4. The CDR3 region is CASSRDSTSYEQYF. The CDR3 DNA sequence: TGTGCCAGCAGCAGGGACAGCACCTCCTACGAGCAGTACTTC.

This clonotype has just a few counts. V and J are TRBV5-1 and TRBJ2-2; 8 bases are shared with TRBD2. Germline lookup yields CDR1 SGHRS and CDR2 YFSETQ. V lost 2 bases to trimming and J lost 1 base; unmatched junction nucleotides: 4. The CDR3 consists of 16 residues. The CDR3 loop is CASSFDGGVNTGELFF. CDR3 sequence (DNA): TGCGCCAGCAGCTTTGACGGGGGGGTGAACACCGGGGAGCTGTTTTTT.

The V gene is TRBV29-1, the J gene TRBJ2-7, with D possibly being TRBD1 or TRBD2 (6 bases each). Trimming took off 8 bases at V and 6 bases at J, with 23 bases between the two ends. This CDR3 has 14 amino acids. The germline gives CDR1 SQVTM, CDR2 ANQGSEA. In DNA form, the CDR3 reads TGCAGCACTAAGTCGGGGGCACTTGGCGCCGAGCAGTACTTC. Protein product: CSTKSGALGAEQYF.

The sample holds a few counts of this clonotype. The genes are TRBV29-1 and TRBJ1-5; D gene unclear. The V and J ends lost 4 bases and 5 bases respectively, with 9 bases between them. Germline CDR1 SQVTM, CDR2 ANQGSEA. The CDR3 is made up of 12 amino acids. The chain's CDR3 is CSVGAADQPQHF. Written as DNA, the CDR3 is TGCAGCGTTGGGGCCGCGGATCAGCCCCAGCATTTT.

The rearrangement joins TRBV11-3 to TRBJ2-7; D is possibly TRBD1 or TRBD2 (5 bases each). V lost 7 bases and J 5 bases, leaving 9 bases between the germline ends. The CDR3 spans 11 residues. Germline CDR1 and CDR2: SGHNT and YENEEA. The CDR3 nucleotides read TGTGCCAGCATGGGACGAAACGAGCAGTACTTC. It specifies CASMGRNEQYF.

This clonotype was seen only a few times. The chain recombines TRBV6-1 with TRBJ1-1, with no clear D. Trimming took off 10 bases at V and 1 base at J, with 16 bases between the two ends. This CDR3 spans 14 amino acids. Germline assignment: CDR1 MNHNS and CDR2 SASEGT. DNA for the CDR3: TGTGCCACTTTCCGGGGAGTGAGGAACACTGAAGCTTTCTTT. Translation gives CATFRGVRNTEAFF.

This clonotype was detected a few times. V is TRBV5-1 and J is TRBJ1-4; D remains unclear. V gave up 4 bases and J gave up 4 bases, with 14 bases separating them. The CDR3 is made up of 15 amino acids. CDR1 is SGHRS, CDR2 YFSETQ, per germline. Written as DNA, the CDR3 is TGCGCCAGCAGCCCCAACACGGGGAGTAATGAAAAACTGTTTTTT. The encoded protein is CASSPNTGSNEKLFF.

This clonotype was seen a handful of times. V gene TRBV4-3 combines with J gene TRBJ2-2; TRBD1 matches 8 bases. The CDR3 is 15 residues long. The germline V gene has CDR1 LGHNA and CDR2 YSLEER. V lost 0 bases to trimming and J lost 5 bases; unmatched junction nucleotides: 2. The CDR3 DNA sequence: TGCGCCAGCAGCCAAGAGCAGGGGGCGACCGGGGAGCTGTTTTTT. Translating gives CASSQEQGATGELFF.

The chain couples TRBV10-2 to TRBJ2-1, with 12 bases matching TRBD2. Germline V gene sequence: CDR1 WSHSY, CDR2 SAAADI. This CDR3 region has 15 residues. Germline trimming cut 7 bases from V and 7 bases from J; bases unmatched to any gene: 8. The CDR3: CASKKTSGSRNEQFF. The CDR3 DNA reads as TGCGCCAGCAAAAAGACTAGCGGGAGTAGGAATGAGCAGTTCTTC.

This clonotype was counted a few times. This chain links TRBV5-1 with TRBJ1-1; unclear D gene. The CDR3 loop spans 15 amino acids. V lost 6 bases and J lost 0, with 15 bases in between. The germline V gene has CDR1 SGHRS and CDR2 YFSETQ. CDR3 bases: TGCGCCAGCACCCCGGGTGCTGGGATGAACACTGAAGCTTTCTTT. Its protein is CASTPGAGMNTEAFF.

The sample holds a few counts of this clonotype. This chain links TRBV6-5 with TRBJ2-1; TRBD1 agrees at 8 bases. This CDR3 region has 15 residues. V lost 3 bases to trimming and J lost 4 bases; unmatched junction nucleotides: 5. The germline CDR1 and CDR2 sequences are MNHEY and SVGAGI. CDR3 loop: CASSYGGTGYNEQFF. The CDR3 DNA follows: TGTGCCAGCAGTTATGGTGGGACAGGTTACAATGAGCAGTTCTTC.

V and J are TRBV6-1 and TRBJ2-1; no firm D call. The germline gives CDR1 MNHNS, CDR2 SASEGT. This CDR3 region has 13 residues. Deletions cut 1 base from V and 7 bases from J, with 8 bases between. In DNA, the CDR3 is TGTGCCAGCAGTGAAGGGATAGGGAATGAGCAGTTCTTC. Translating gives CASSEGIGNEQFF.

The CDR3 DNA is TGCAGTGCTAGAGAGGTGTTGGCGCGCTACGAGCAGTACTTC. The encoded protein is CSAREVLARYEQYF. The gene calls are TRBV20-1 and TRBJ2-7; D is undetermined. Trimming stripped 0 bases from V and 3 bases from J, with 12 bases between. This CDR3 is built from 14 residues. Germline lookup yields CDR1 DFQATT and CDR2 SNEGSKA (reference sequence).

This rearrangement joins TRBV7-9 to TRBJ1-2, with 8 bases aligning to TRBD1. The CDR3 totals 15 residues. Germline V gene data show CDR1 as SEHNR and CDR2 as FQNEAQ (reference sequence). V shed 3 bases, J shed 7 bases, and the junction held 10 bases outside the gene matches. CDR3: CASSFPDRDKGGYTF. CDR3 bases: TGTGCCAGCAGCTTTCCGGACAGGGACAAGGGTGGCTACACCTTC.

The chain recombines TRBV7-9 with TRBJ1-1; 8 positions agree with TRBD1. The CDR3 spans 15 residues. The germline V gene encodes CDR1 SEHNR and CDR2 FQNEAQ (reference sequence). Trimming took 5 bases from V and 0 from J; bases not matched to a gene: 5. In DNA, the CDR3 is TGTGCCAGCAGCGCCCTGACAGGGGTGAACACTGAAGCTTTCTTT. Residues: CASSALTGVNTEAFF.

This clonotype occurred a few times. V gene TRBV20-1 combines with J gene TRBJ1-1; 9 bases match TRBD1. Germline values: CDR1 DFQATT, CDR2 SNEGSKA (reference sequence). The CDR3 is made up of 14 amino acids. V was clipped by 5 bases and J by 4 bases; unmatched bases: 8. The CDR3 sequence: CSAPTGTGFTEAFF. CDR3 nucleotides: TGCAGTGCTCCCACCGGGACAGGGTTCACTGAAGCTTTCTTT.

The chain couples TRBV12-3 or TRBV12-4 to TRBJ1-3; 7 nucleotides agree with TRBD1. The CDR3 is made up of 15 amino acids. V gave up 6 bases and J gave up 5 bases; unmatched junction bases: 10. CDR3 nucleotide sequence: TGTGCCAGCAGATTAACTTGGGACAGCCGAAACACCATATATTTT. Its translation: CASRLTWDSRNTIYF.

The table lists this clonotype with a few counts. The CDR3 DNA reads TGCGCCAGCAGCTCGCAACAGGGGAGCGGCTACACCTTC. Its translation is CASSSQQGSGYTF. This chain joins TRBV5-1 and TRBJ1-2; 7 bases map to TRBD1. CDR1 is SGHRS and CDR2 is YFSETQ in the germline V gene. The junction had 7 bases not matched to a gene; V was cut back by 3 bases and J by 8 bases. The CDR3 is 13 residues long.

This clonotype was recorded a few times. This chain uses TRBV5-1 with TRBJ1-6; unclear D gene. The CDR3 contains 15 residues. The ends were cut back, 3 bases at V and 9 bases at J, with 16 bases in the middle. Germline V gives CDR1 SGHRS, CDR2 YFSETQ. CDR3: CASSWTPEGTSPLHF. The CDR3, as DNA: TGCGCCAGCAGCTGGACCCCCGAAGGAACTTCACCCCTCCACTTT.

This chain links TRBV5-1 with TRBJ1-5, with TRBD1 matching 8 bases. Germline V gene lookup returns CDR1 SGHRS and CDR2 YFSETQ. CDR3 length: 13 residues. Trimming took 5 bases from V and 4 from J; bases not matched to a gene: 2. CDR3 in amino acids: CASRTGENQPQHF. The CDR3, as DNA: TGCGCCAGCAGGACAGGGGAGAATCAGCCCCAGCATTTT.

The chain has TRBV20-1 and TRBJ1-1, with D possibly matching TRBD1 (5 bases). The germline CDR1 and CDR2 sequences are DFQATT and SNEGSKA (reference sequence). This CDR3 contains 14 residues. The ends were cut back, 5 bases at V and 2 bases at J, with 15 bases in the middle. CDR3 loop: CSAAPSQGNTEAFF. The CDR3, as DNA: TGCAGTGCTGCCCCTAGCCAGGGAAACACTGAAGCTTTCTTT.

J is TRBJ2-5 and V is TRBV2; 7 nucleotides match TRBD2. This CDR3 comprises 15 residues. The V segment lost 3 bases and the J segment 2 bases; nucleotides outside the gene matches: 6. In germline, CDR1 is SNHLY, CDR2 FYNNEI. CDR3 coding DNA: TGTGCCAGCAGTGACTCTAGCGGAGCTCAAGAGACCCAGTACTTC. The encoded protein is CASSDSSGAQETQYF.